This T cell receptor beta chain was sequenced during a study of shared clonotypes between healthy human individuals. The CDR3 covers 16 residues. Deletions cut 1 base from V and 4 bases from J, with 17 bases between. Per germline, CDR1 SGHTA and CDR2 FQGTGA. The protocol was immunoSEQ multiplex PCR, while the TCRdb copy is restricted to in-frame clones and leaves out a portion. The sample records around 1,100,000 clones, roughly 80% being singletons. The specimen was memory CD4+ T cells from PBMCs. Subset of the sample: CD45RA-negative fraction. The sequence came from a man younger than 30 in good health. Some clones in this sample may be carry-over from other donors' samples. This rearrangement joins TRBV7-3 to TRBJ2-7, with no clear D. For the CDR3, the DNA is TGTGCCAGCAGCTTAATACCCGATACTCGGTTTTACGAGCAGTACTTC. Translation: CASSLIPDTRFYEQYF.